The 8 T cell receptor beta chains reported below all come from one sample, sequenced in a study of response to subunit inactivated influenza vaccine. TCRdb reanalysed the RT-PCR reads using MiXCR and keeps one entry per CDR3 protein. In the table there are around 540,000 distinct CDR3 sequences, roughly 12% of which are singletons. Sample: PBMCs from blood, taken on the day of vaccination. The receptors come from a middle-aged man who received an inactivated influenza vaccine.

This clonotype was counted only a few times. This chain joins TRBV7-2 and TRBJ1-1, with TRBD1 as a possible D gene (5 bases). The CDR3 runs to 14 residues. Deletions cut 0 bases from V and 11 bases from J, with 16 bases between. Germline CDR1 SGHTA, CDR2 FQGNSA. CDR3 region: CASSLAQGRIEAFF. The CDR3 coding sequence is TGTGCCAGCAGCTTAGCTCAGGGAAGAATAGAGGCTTTCTTT.

This chain links TRBV4-3 with TRBJ2-2; TRBD2 might be the D (5 bases). V was trimmed by 4 bases and J by 5 bases, leaving 14 bases between them. The CDR3 extends over 15 amino acids. CDR1 is LGHNA and CDR2 is YSLEER in the germline V gene. The CDR3 protein is CASSPQTIKTGELFF. The CDR3 DNA sequence: TGCGCCAGCAGCCCCCAGACTATTAAGACCGGGGAGCTGTTTTTT.

Only a few counts were recorded for this clonotype. The rearrangement links TRBV4-1 to TRBJ2-1; D possibly matches TRBD1 or TRBD2 (6 bases each). CDR3 length: 16 residues. Trimming took 4 bases from V and 2 from J, leaving 15 bases between them. CDR1 is MGHRA, CDR2 YSYEKL, per germline. CDR3 region: CASSLLRGAAYNEQFF. Written as DNA, the CDR3 is TGCGCCAGCAGCCTTCTTAGGGGGGCAGCCTACAATGAGCAGTTCTTC.

This clonotype was seen a handful of times. This chain connects TRBV7-9 to TRBJ2-5, with a weak D call TRBD1 (5 bases). CDR3 size: 14 residues. CDR1 and CDR2 (germline): SEHNR, FQNEAQ (reference sequence). V dropped 9 bases and J dropped 2 bases, with 16 bases sitting between them. The DNA for the CDR3 is TGTGCCAGTCTCGTAGACAGTAAGCAAGAGACCCAGTACTTC. Residues: CASLVDSKQETQYF. Complete variable domain (other parts from reference TRBV7-9 and TRBJ2-5): DTGVSQNPRHKITKRGQNVTFRCDPISEHNRLYWYRQTLGQGPEFLTYFQNEAQLEKSRLLSDRFSAERPKGSFSTLEIQRTEQGDSAMYLCASLVDSKQETQYFGPGTRLLVL.

The V call is TRBV7-8, the J call TRBJ2-7; the match to TRBD1 covers 11 bases. Germline lookup yields CDR1 SGHVS and CDR2 FQNEAQ. Trimming cost V 0 bases and J 2 bases; bases outside gene matches: 3. CDR3 length equals 16 residues. The CDR3 region is CASSLAGQGAAYEQYF. In DNA, the CDR3 is TGTGCCAGCAGCTTAGCCGGACAGGGGGCGGCCTACGAGCAGTACTTC.

This clonotype appeared many times. The chain couples TRBV27 to TRBJ2-5, with D hard to call. Germline V gene data show CDR1 as MNHEY and CDR2 as SMNVEV (reference sequence). Trimming removed 2 bases at V and 5 bases at J, with 9 bases between. The CDR3 spans 13 residues. CDR3 nucleotides: TGTGCCAGCAGTTTAATAGGACGGGAGACCCAGTACTTC. This encodes CASSLIGRETQYF.

The chain links TRBV21-1 to TRBJ1-1. TRBV21-1 counts as a pseudogene. The CDR3 sequence is 15 residues long. The CDR3 DNA sequence: TGTGCCAGCAACCCTCCGGGCGATTTGGTCCCTGAAGCTTTCTTT. Translating it yields CASNPPGDLVPEAFF.

The rearrangement uses TRBV15 and TRBJ2-5; no clear D gene. CDR1 is LNHNV, CDR2 YYDKDF, per germline (reference sequence). The CDR3 sequence is 14 residues long. Trimming stripped 5 bases from V and 4 bases from J, with 14 bases between. The CDR3 DNA is TGTGCCACCAGCGCAGTAGGCAGACGAGAGACCCAGTACTTC. It is translated as CATSAVGRRETQYF.